The 24 T cell receptor beta chains presented below share a single source sample, sequenced in a study of cytomegalovirus exposure and HLA in healthy donors. With 60 Vbeta and 13 Jbeta primers, the PCR was carried out. The assay was immunoSEQ multiplex PCR, and TCRdb's table has in-frame clones only and misses some. The repertoire holds around 130,000 clones, with more than 80% as singletons. Material: PBMCs. The receptors derive from a man between 40 and 49 years old in good health and CMV-seronegative.

The rearrangement links TRBV11-2 to TRBJ1-4; TRBD1 matches 7 bases. This CDR3 region has 13 residues. V lost 3 bases and J lost 6; bases outside the gene matches: 1. Looked up from germline, CDR1 is SGHAT and CDR2 is FQNNGV. The chain's CDR3 is CASSFTGDEKLFF. The CDR3 bases are TGTGCCAGCAGCTTTACAGGGGATGAAAAACTGTTTTTT.

This chain links TRBV7-9 with TRBJ2-5; 10 bases match TRBD1. In germline, CDR1 is SEHNR, CDR2 FQNEAQ (reference sequence). The CDR3 loop spans 16 amino acids. Losses at the gene ends were 5 bases for V and 5 bases for J; bases not matched to a gene: 11. The CDR3 DNA reads TGTGCCAGCAGCCCGACGGGACAGGGGAGGCGGGAGACCCAGTACTTC. Its translation is CASSPTGQGRRETQYF. The full variable domain, with the rest looked up from reference TRBV7-9 and TRBJ2-5, is DTGVSQNPRHKITKRGQNVTFRCDPISEHNRLYWYRQTLGQGPEFLTYFQNEAQLEKSRLLSDRFSAERPKGSFSTLEIQRTEQGDSAMYLCASSPTGQGRRETQYFGPGTRLLVL.

The genes are TRBV30 and TRBJ1-2; the D is unclear. The CDR3 is 13 amino acids. Between the trimmed V and J ends, which lost 1 base and 8 bases, there was a span of 14 bases. Germline V gives CDR1 GTSNPN, CDR2 SVGIG (reference sequence). The CDR3 DNA follows: TGTGCCTGGAGTGGGCTCGGGGTGGGCGGCTACACCTTC. Translating gives CAWSGLGVGGYTF.

The rearrangement links TRBV2 to TRBJ2-1, with 9 bases matching TRBD1. CDR1 SNHLY and CDR2 FYNNEI come from the germline V gene. The CDR3 length is 12 residues. V shed 8 bases, J shed 6 bases, and the junction held 2 bases outside the gene matches. CDR3 nucleotide sequence: TGTGCCAGCGGGGGACAGGGCAATGAGCAGTTCTTC. Its protein is CASGGQGNEQFF. Variable domain in full (rest from reference TRBV2 and TRBJ2-1): EPEVTQTPSHQVTQMGQEVILRCVPISNHLYFYWYRQILGQKVEFLVSFYNNEISEKSEIFDDQFSVERPDGSNFTLKIRSTKLEDSAMYFCASGGQGNEQFFGPGTRLTVL.

The chain recombines TRBV18 with TRBJ1-6, with 7 nucleotides matching TRBD1. Trimming removed 3 bases from V and 10 bases from J; junction bases left unmatched: 6. The CDR3 spans 14 residues. The germline gives CDR1 KGHSH, CDR2 LQKENI. The CDR3 reads CASSPGQVSSPLHF. The CDR3 coding sequence is TGTGCCAGCTCACCCGGACAGGTGTCATCACCCCTCCACTTT. The whole variable domain, filled in from reference TRBV18 and TRBJ1-6, reads NAGVMQNPRHLVRRRGQEARLRCSPMKGHSHVYWYRQLPEEGLKFMVYLQKENIIDESGMPKERFSAEFPKEGPSILRIQQVVRGDSAAYFCASSPGQVSSPLHFGNGTRLTVT.

V is TRBV6-5 and J is TRBJ2-7, with D maybe TRBD1 (6 bases). CDR3 length: 14 residues. Trimming left V 1 base short and J 6 bases short, with 13 bases between. Germline CDR1 is MNHEY and CDR2 is SVGAGI. The CDR3 sequence: CASSYYEQGSEQYF. CDR3 sequence (DNA): TGTGCCAGCAGTTACTATGAACAGGGTTCCGAGCAGTACTTC.

Only a few counts were recorded for this clone. The CDR3: CASRTRRDSQETQYF. The DNA for the CDR3 is TGTGCCAGCAGAACCCGCCGGGACAGTCAAGAGACCCAGTACTTC. The chain employs TRBV6-5 and TRBJ2-5, with TRBD1 identical over 7 bases. In germline, CDR1 is MNHEY, CDR2 SVGAGI. V lost 6 bases and J lost 2; bases outside the gene matches: 9. This CDR3 has 15 residues.

The gene calls are TRBV9 and TRBJ1-1; the D gene is possibly TRBD1 (5 bases). The V end was cut by 0 bases, the J end by 1 base, with 10 bases between. The CDR3 has 15 amino acids. The germline V gene has CDR1 SGDLS and CDR2 YYNGEE. The CDR3, as DNA: TGTGCCAGCAGCGTAGCTGACAGCCCGAACACTGAAGCTTTCTTT. This gives the protein CASSVADSPNTEAFF.

V and J are TRBV18 and TRBJ2-7, with a tentative D call TRBD1 (6 bases). Germline V gene sequence: CDR1 KGHSH, CDR2 LQKENI. Between the trimmed V and J ends, which lost 3 bases and 7 bases, there was a span of 22 bases. CDR3 length: 16 amino acids. CDR3 DNA: TGTGCCAGCTCACCCAATTTTGGGACACCAAGCTCTGAGCAGTACTTC. This codes for CASSPNFGTPSSEQYF.

The V and J genes are TRBV6-1 and TRBJ1-5, with 7 bases lining up with TRBD1. This CDR3 has 15 amino acids. J was trimmed by 5 bases and V by 2 bases; bases with no gene match: 6. Germline loops: CDR1 MNHNS, CDR2 SASEGT. The CDR3 bases are TGTGCCAGCAGTGAATCTGGGGGACAGCATCAGCCCCAGCATTTT. It codes for CASSESGGQHQPQHF.

The J gene is TRBJ2-1, the V gene TRBV28; D is perhaps TRBD2 (5 bases). This CDR3 is 14 amino acids long. From germline, CDR1 is MDHEN and CDR2 SYDVKM. V lost 6 bases and J lost 1, with 10 bases in between. The CDR3 DNA sequence: TGTGCCAGCAGGCCAACTAGTTCCTACAATGAGCAGTTCTTC. Translated, it gives CASRPTSSYNEQFF.

This clone was seen a single time. The rearrangement joins TRBV19 to TRBJ1-1; 7 bases match TRBD1. The germline CDR1 and CDR2 sequences are LNHDA and SQIVND (reference sequence). After removal of 1 base from V and 9 bases from J, the junction contained 8 bases not matched to a gene. CDR3 length: 14 amino acids. The CDR3 loop is CASSIGRDSGKAFF. CDR3 DNA: TGTGCCAGTAGTATAGGCCGGGACAGCGGAAAAGCTTTCTTT.

This chain uses TRBV6-6 with TRBJ1-2, with 8 bases aligning to TRBD1. CDR1 and CDR2 (germline): MNHNY, SVGAGI (reference sequence). The CDR3 covers 14 residues. The ends lost 6 bases at V and 7 bases at J; junction bases unmatched: 10. The CDR3 here is CASRPDRGSGGYTF. The CDR3 nucleotides read TGTGCCAGCAGACCTGACAGGGGTTCAGGTGGCTACACCTTC.

The chain is built from TRBV7-2 and TRBJ2-2; D might be TRBD2 (5 bases). Deletions cut 2 bases from V and 1 base from J, with 20 bases between. The CDR3 covers 19 residues. The germline V gene encodes CDR1 SGHTA and CDR2 FQGNSA. The CDR3 spells CASSLFPGAGVGNTGELFF. The CDR3 DNA is TGTGCCAGCAGCTTATTCCCTGGCGCCGGGGTGGGGAACACCGGGGAGCTGTTTTTT.

The V and J genes are TRBV7-2 and TRBJ2-1; 10 bases line up with TRBD2. The CDR3 runs 14 residues. Per germline, CDR1 SGHTA and CDR2 FQGNSA. J was trimmed by 9 bases and V by 7 bases; bases with no gene match: 9. The DNA of the CDR3 is TGTGCCAGCAACAAAGCGGGGGGGCCAGTTGAGCAGTTCTTC. Translating it yields CASNKAGGPVEQFF.

This clone was detected only a few times. V gene TRBV7-6 combines with J gene TRBJ2-1; D may be TRBD2 (7 bases). V dropped 8 bases and J dropped 0 bases, with 17 bases sitting between them. Germline CDR1 and CDR2: SGHVS and FNYEAQ. This CDR3 region has 16 residues. The CDR3 loop is CASSAPRGGSYNEQFF. The CDR3, as DNA: TGTGCCAGCTCCGCCCCTAGGGGGGGCTCCTACAATGAGCAGTTCTTC.

V gene TRBV9 combines with J gene TRBJ2-1; D call uncertain. Trimming stripped 0 bases from V and 1 base from J, with 8 bases between. Germline CDR1 is SGDLS and CDR2 is YYNGEE. The CDR3 extends over 15 amino acids. The CDR3 spells CASSVAGESYNEQFF. The CDR3 nucleotides read TGTGCCAGCAGCGTAGCCGGAGAATCCTACAATGAGCAGTTCTTC.

V gene TRBV7-3 combines with J gene TRBJ2-3, with 8 bases lining up with TRBD2. This CDR3 has 14 residues. Unmatched junction bases numbered 2, after V lost 5 bases and J lost 1 base. Germline-derived CDR1 and CDR2 are SGHTA and FQGTGA. CDR3 nucleotide sequence: TGTGCCAGCAGCCAGGGACTAGGCACAGATACGCAGTATTTT. Protein: CASSQGLGTDTQYF.

The CDR3 here is CASSTGQFSTDTQYF. CDR3 nucleotide sequence: TGTGCCAGCAGCACGGGACAGTTTAGCACAGATACGCAGTATTTT. V is TRBV5-4 and J is TRBJ2-3, with TRBD1 matching over 7 bases. CDR1 and CDR2 from the germline V gene are SGHNT and YYREEE (reference sequence). The V and J ends lost 4 bases and 0 bases, in that order; junction bases with no gene match: 5. CDR3 length: 15 residues.

This clone has only one observation. In DNA, the CDR3 is TGCGCCAGCAGCCATGGACAGAATGATAATGAAAAACTGTTTTTT. As protein: CASSHGQNDNEKLFF. The chain carries TRBV4-3 and TRBJ1-4; D perhaps matches TRBD1 (6 bases). Germline CDR1 and CDR2: LGHNA and YSLEER. The CDR3 is 15 amino acids. The germline V and J ends were trimmed by 3 bases and 4 bases, with 12 bases remaining between them.

About this clone itself: This specimen includes other DNA sequences encoding the same CDR3. In nucleotides, the CDR3 is TGCGCCAGCAGCCTGGGGGACAGGCTCTCTGGAAACACCATATATTTT. Residues: CASSLGDRLSGNTIYF. The chain joins TRBV5-1 to TRBJ1-3, with TRBD1 matching 8 bases. The trim removed 4 bases at V and 0 bases at J, leaving 6 bases unmatched. This CDR3 is 16 amino acids long. Per germline, CDR1 SGHRS and CDR2 YFSETQ.

V usage is TRBV10-3 and J usage is TRBJ2-7; 11 bases fit TRBD1. Trimming cost V 6 bases and J 2 bases; bases outside gene matches: 3. From germline, CDR1 is ENHRY and CDR2 SYGVKD. This CDR3 is built from 14 residues. In DNA form, the CDR3 reads TGTGCCATCAGCGCGGGACAGGGGGCCTACGAGCAGTACTTC. Protein product: CAISAGQGAYEQYF.

V gene TRBV18 combines with J gene TRBJ1-5, with 8 bases fitting TRBD1. The CDR3 extends over 15 amino acids. Germline V gene lookup returns CDR1 KGHSH and CDR2 LQKENI. With 2 bases clipped from V and 2 bases from J, the junction kept 2 bases outside the gene matches. For the CDR3, the DNA is TGTGCCAGCTCACCAGCGACAGGGGGCAATCAGCCCCAGCATTTT. It translates to CASSPATGGNQPQHF.

Regarding this clone: The junction and the germline gene differ at one end; a read error may be behind it. V and J are TRBV30 and TRBJ2-6, with D possibly matching TRBD1 (5 bases). Per germline, CDR1 GTSNPN and CDR2 SVGIG (reference sequence). The CDR3 spans 15 residues. CDR3 nucleotides: TGTGCCTGGAGTGATGGAGCCTCTGGGGCCAACGGCCTGACTTTC. This translates into CAWSDGASGANGLTF.